Below are 20 T cell receptor beta chains sequenced from a single sample in a study of cytomegalovirus exposure and HLA in healthy donors. The PCR was carried out with 60 Vbeta primers and 13 Jbeta primers. Clones were read by immunoSEQ multiplex PCR, and TCRdb kept only the in-frame ones, dropping some. The sample lists around 90,000 clones, 55% to 65% occurring once. The sequencing input was PBMCs. The receptor set was obtained from a human donor in good health.

The gene calls are TRBV5-4 and TRBJ1-4; TRBD1 agrees at 8 bases. Germline CDR1 and CDR2: SGHNT and YYREEE (reference sequence). V shed 7 bases and J 3 bases; nucleotides not matched to a gene: 8. The CDR3 contains 15 residues. The CDR3 nucleotides read TGTGCCAGCGGCTCCATGACAGGGGCTAATGAAAAACTGTTTTTT. This sequence encodes CASGSMTGANEKLFF.

J is TRBJ2-1 and V is TRBV5-4; 8 bases map to TRBD1. V gave up 2 bases and J gave up 8 bases; unmatched junction bases: 6. CDR1 is SGHNT, CDR2 YYREEE, per germline (reference sequence). The CDR3 covers 14 residues. In DNA, the CDR3 is TGTGCCAGCAGCTTACAGGGGGGAATTTATGAGCAGTTCTTC. Its protein is CASSLQGGIYEQFF.

The V gene is TRBV5-4, the J gene TRBJ2-6, with TRBD1 identical over 9 bases. Germline trimming cut 3 bases from V and 4 bases from J; bases unmatched to any gene: 8. The CDR3 loop spans 17 amino acids. Germline V gene sequence: CDR1 SGHNT, CDR2 YYREEE (reference sequence). CDR3 DNA sequence: TGTGCCAGCAGCTCTCCGGGACAGGGCCGAGGGGCCAACGTCCTGACTTTC. Translation: CASSSPGQGRGANVLTF.

As for this clone: One end of the junction is discordant with germline, which a read error may explain. The J gene is TRBJ2-1, the V gene TRBV5-1, with 11 positions matching TRBD2. The CDR3 has 18 amino acids. In germline, CDR1 is SGHRS, CDR2 YFSETQ. The CDR3 DNA is TGCGCCAGCAGCTTGGCTAGCGGGGGGACCGACTCCCACAATGAGCAGTTCTTC. Translated: CASSLASGGTDSHNEQFF.

J is TRBJ2-1 and V is TRBV5-1, with TRBD2 identical over 13 bases. The CDR3 spans 18 residues. CDR1 and CDR2 from the germline V gene are SGHRS and YFSETQ. J was trimmed by 7 bases and V by 4 bases; bases with no gene match: 14. The CDR3 loop reads CASSGKGTSGDTINEQFF. In nucleotides, the CDR3 is TGCGCCAGCAGCGGAAAGGGGACTAGCGGGGACACAATTAATGAGCAGTTCTTC.

The V call is TRBV7-9, the J call TRBJ1-5; TRBD1 is a possible D gene (6 bases). The germline gives CDR1 SEHNR, CDR2 FQNEAQ (reference sequence). The V end was cut by 1 base, the J end by 0 bases, with 10 bases between. This CDR3 is 16 amino acids long. The CDR3 coding sequence is TGTGCCAGCAGCTTAGAAGGGGGATTTAGCAATCAGCCCCAGCATTTT. It encodes CASSLEGGFSNQPQHF.

This clone was counted between two and nine times. The gene calls are TRBV9 and TRBJ2-3; D is possibly TRBD2 (5 bases). Trimming cost V 5 bases and J 2 bases, with 15 bases left between them. This CDR3 has 15 residues. Germline lookup yields CDR1 SGDLS and CDR2 YYNGEE. The CDR3 sequence: CASSDPEANTDTQYF. The CDR3 DNA is TGTGCCAGCAGTGATCCGGAGGCCAACACAGATACGCAGTATTTT.

The J gene is TRBJ1-2, the V gene TRBV7-3; maybe TRBD1 (5 bases). V lost 2 bases and J lost 0, with 10 bases in between. Per germline, CDR1 SGHTA and CDR2 FQGTGA. CDR3 size: 15 residues. The CDR3 here is CASSLEPGPNYGYTF. DNA of the CDR3: TGTGCCAGCAGCTTAGAGCCAGGGCCTAACTATGGCTACACCTTC.

The rearrangement uses TRBV7-8 and TRBJ2-5; the D gene is possibly TRBD2 (5 bases). The CDR3 totals 15 residues. The V end was cut by 4 bases, the J end by 7 bases, with 19 bases between. Germline V gene sequence: CDR1 SGHVS, CDR2 FQNEAQ. CDR3 DNA: TGTGCCAGCAGCTCCAACGCAGCGGTGGGATTGACCCAGTACTTC. Protein product: CASSSNAAVGLTQYF.

Only a few counts were recorded for this clone. The chain has TRBV14 and TRBJ1-4; 8 bases align to TRBD1. The CDR3 runs 16 residues. Germline CDR1 reads SGHDN; CDR2 reads FVKESK. The trim removed 3 bases at V and 4 bases at J, leaving 7 bases unmatched. The CDR3 DNA reads TGTGCCAGCAGCCAGCTGGGACAGGCCGATAATGAAAAACTGTTTTTT. Translating gives CASSQLGQADNEKLFF.

The chain joins TRBV25-1 to TRBJ2-2; 12 bases line up with TRBD2. Germline CDR1 and CDR2: MGHDK and SYGVNS. The CDR3 runs to 18 residues. V lost 5 bases and J lost 2; bases outside the gene matches: 9. CDR3 DNA sequence: TGTGCCAGCAGTAGACTAGCGGGGGACCCACACAACACCGGGGAGCTGTTTTTT. Translation gives CASSRLAGDPHNTGELFF. The full variable domain, its missing parts supplied by reference TRBV25-1 and TRBJ2-2, is EADIYQTPRYLVIGTGKKITLECSQTMGHDKMYWYQQDPGMELHLIHYSYGVNSTEKGDLSSESTVSRIRTEHFPLTLESARPSHTSQYLCASSRLAGDPHNTGELFFGEGSRLTVL.

The chain couples TRBV18 to TRBJ1-6; D is ambiguous. From germline, CDR1 is KGHSH and CDR2 LQKENI. The V end was cut by 3 bases, the J end by 14 bases, with 20 bases between. CDR3 length: 15 residues. CDR3 in DNA: TGTGCCAGCTCACCTACTCTTAACAGAGCACTTACCCTCCACTTT. As protein: CASSPTLNRALTLHF.

The chain links TRBV5-6 to TRBJ2-3; 7 bases are shared with TRBD2. Germline assignment: CDR1 SGHDT and CDR2 YYEEEE. The CDR3 runs to 14 residues. With V trimmed by 5 bases and J by 5 bases, 8 bases remained unmatched. The CDR3 bases are TGTGCCAGCAGGCTGGGAGGGGCTCAAGATACGCAGTATTTT. This codes for CASRLGGAQDTQYF. Full variable domain (missing parts from reference TRBV5-6 and TRBJ2-3): DAGVTQSPTHLIKTRGQQVTLRCSPKSGHDTVSWYQQALGQGPQFIFQYYEEEERQRGNFPDRFSGHQFPNYSSELNVNALLLGDSALYLCASRLGGAQDTQYFGPGTRLTVL.

The V and J genes are TRBV19 and TRBJ1-6, with 7 positions matching TRBD1. The CDR3 runs to 15 residues. Unmatched junction bases numbered 8, after V lost 5 bases and J lost 7 bases. Per germline, CDR1 LNHDA and CDR2 SQIVND (reference sequence). CDR3 DNA sequence: TGTGCCAGTAGTGCACAGGGGTTTGGGAATTCACCCCTCCACTTT. This encodes CASSAQGFGNSPLHF.

V gene TRBV19 combines with J gene TRBJ2-7; D gene unclear. Germline CDR1 reads LNHDA; CDR2 reads SQIVND (reference sequence). There are 15 residues in the CDR3. Trimming took off 1 base at V and 0 bases at J, with 10 bases between the two ends. The CDR3 DNA is TGTGCCAGTAGTATAGGGAGAGCGACCTCCTACGAGCAGTACTTC. Its translation: CASSIGRATSYEQYF.

The CDR3 DNA sequence: TGTGCCAGCAGTGACCCGACAGGGGGCCCCTATAGCAATCAGCCCCAGCATTTT. Its translation is CASSDPTGGPYSNQPQHF. This chain joins TRBV6-1 and TRBJ1-5, with 10 bases fitting TRBD1. CDR3 length equals 18 residues. Germline lookup yields CDR1 MNHNS and CDR2 SASEGT. V gave up 3 bases and J gave up 0 bases; unmatched junction bases: 8.

This clone occurred a few times. The gene calls are TRBV27 and TRBJ2-5, with a possible D match to TRBD1 (6 bases). V shed 5 bases and J shed 5 bases, with 12 bases lying between them. The CDR3 has 13 amino acids. Per germline, CDR1 MNHEY and CDR2 SMNVEV (reference sequence). The CDR3 region has the DNA TGTGCCAGCAGTCCACAGGGCTGGGAGACCCAGTACTTC. This codes for CASSPQGWETQYF.

CDR3 DNA sequence: TGTGCCAGTAGTCGCGCCCCCTCGCACCGTGAAAAACTGTTTTTT. Translation: CASSRAPSHREKLFF. The J gene is TRBJ1-4, the V gene TRBV19; D is uncertain. Germline-derived CDR1 and CDR2 are LNHDA and SQIVND (reference sequence). V was shortened by 5 bases and J by 7 bases, with 17 bases between the two germline ends. The CDR3 is 15 residues long.

This clone was found a few times. This chain uses TRBV1 with TRBJ1-2; no DNA check was done on the table's D call, TRBD1. TRBV1 is a known pseudogene. This CDR3 region has 17 residues. CDR3 region: CTSSQDGEGAPNYGYTF. For the CDR3, the DNA is TGCACCAGCAGCCAAGACGGTGAGGGGGCGCCTAACTATGGCTACACCTTC.

V and J are TRBV7-9 and TRBJ2-7; TRBD1 aligns across 8 bases. CDR1 and CDR2 from the germline V gene are SEHNR and FQNEAQ (reference sequence). Germline trimming cut 5 bases from V and 7 bases from J; bases unmatched to any gene: 13. There are 15 residues in the CDR3. The CDR3 DNA is TGTGCCAGCAGCCTAACCGGGACAGGTCATGGGGAGCAGTACTTC. It codes for CASSLTGTGHGEQYF.